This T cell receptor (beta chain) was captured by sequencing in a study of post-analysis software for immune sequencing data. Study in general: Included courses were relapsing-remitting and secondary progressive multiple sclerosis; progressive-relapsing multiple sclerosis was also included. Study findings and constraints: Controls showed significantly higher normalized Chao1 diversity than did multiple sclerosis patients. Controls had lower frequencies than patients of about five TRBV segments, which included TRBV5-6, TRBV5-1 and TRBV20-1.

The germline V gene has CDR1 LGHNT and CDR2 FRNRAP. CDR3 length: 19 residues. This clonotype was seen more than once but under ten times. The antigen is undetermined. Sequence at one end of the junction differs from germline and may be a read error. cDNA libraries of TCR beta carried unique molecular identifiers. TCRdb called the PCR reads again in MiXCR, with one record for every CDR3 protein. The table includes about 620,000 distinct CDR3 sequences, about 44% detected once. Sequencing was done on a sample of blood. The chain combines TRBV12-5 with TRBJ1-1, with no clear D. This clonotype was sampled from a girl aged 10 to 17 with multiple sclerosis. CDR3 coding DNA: TGTGCTAGTGGTTTGGTACTGTTCGGAGTAGGGCTCATGAACACTGAGGCTTTCTTT. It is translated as CASGLVLFGVGLMNTEAFF.